The entry that follows covers one T cell receptor (beta chain) sequence. This specimen comes from a study of long-term antiretroviral therapy in people with HIV. Germline V gene lookup returns CDR1 SGHNT and CDR2 YENEEA. The CDR3 is 14 amino acids. Trimming removed 1 base from V and 1 base from J, with 6 bases in between. Version v3.0 of the immunoSEQ assay was performed at survey level. Researchers set sequencing to target roughly 35,000-55,000 T-cell genomes per sample. Libraries were prepared by immunoSEQ multiplex PCR; TCRdb keeps only in-frame clonotypes and omits some of them. Of about 11,000 clones in the sample, 76% were seen once.

The input for sequencing was unsorted PBMCs, taken at the start of antiretroviral therapy, before treatment. J is TRBJ2-3 and V is TRBV11-3; the D is unclear. This receptor was identified in a man younger than 45 with HIV. The CDR3 here is CASSLGPGTDTQYF. CDR3 nucleotides: TGTGCCAGCAGCTTAGGGCCTGGCACAGATACGCAGTATTTT.